This TCR beta chain was documented in a study of blood T cell repertoires in COVID-19. Background on the study: Donors in the United States, Italy and Spain gave samples during acute or convalescent COVID-19. The analysed material was cDNA or gDNA that came from T cells, B-cell-depleted T cells, or PBMCs.

CDR1 and CDR2 from the germline V gene are GTSNPN and SVGIG (reference sequence). The ends were cut back, 6 bases at V and 8 bases at J, with 10 bases in the middle. The CDR3 is made up of 11 amino acids. Per the authors' pipeline: How many nucleated cells were present was estimated from reference gene primer amplification. Assay: immunoSEQ multiplex PCR; the TCRdb copy retains only in-frame clones and omits some. V and J calls and clone size are copied from that table; D and trimming were computed from the DNA. The sample holds 100,000 to 150,000 clones; approximately 80% are singletons and the top ten take 10% to 15%.

This rearrangement joins TRBV30 to TRBJ1-4; TRBD1 is a possible D gene (6 bases). Sequences were obtained from peripheral blood. The sequence came from a woman aged 55-75 years with acute or convalescent COVID-19. The CDR3 DNA follows: TGTGCCTGTATTGGGGGCGAAAAACTGTTTTTT. It encodes CACIGGEKLFF.